This entry is about one T cell receptor (beta chain). At least ten counts were recorded for this clonotype. Its antigen remains undetermined. There are no base qualities to consult, and no much larger clone falls within one base. This specimen comes from a study of neurological immune-mediated disorders (dated by TCRdb to between 2019 and 2020). With regard to the full study: Among the approximately 34 multiple sclerosis patients, 31 had relapsing-remitting MS and 3 had secondary progressive MS. Peripheral blood TCR-beta repertoires from patients with HTLV-I-associated myelopathy (HAM/TSP), patients with multiple sclerosis, and healthy controls were compared in the study using UMI-based sequencing. Longitudinal samples, technical triplicates and paired sorted CD4+ and CD8+ T-cell subsets, alongside PBMC samples, were included among the approximately 99 TCR-beta libraries. The cohort was made up of 60 to 75 subjects, consisting of around 14 HAM/TSP patients, around 35 multiple sclerosis patients and around 20 healthy controls.

To synthesize cDNA, template-switch 5'RACE was performed with a primer carrying a 10-nucleotide random unique molecular identifier so that each TCR transcript was tagged. Each sequencing run produced over 170 million TCR-beta sequences covering 15-18 subjects. Total RNA was extracted with the RNeasy kit. The KAPA Real-time Library Amplification kit was used to amplify TCR-beta VDJ regions with primers targeting the TCR constant region and the 5'RACE anchor. Sample indexes and Illumina adaptors were added in a first PCR, and a second PCR then increased library yield. After Ampure bead purification, the roughly 650 bp TCR product was size-selected on a 2% E-gel SizeSelection system. Before pooling, library quality was checked on a Bioanalyzer, concentration was measured with Qubit, and libraries were quantified with the Kapa Library Quantification kit. An Illumina HiSeq 2500 was used to sequence the libraries paired-end at 2 x 150 bp. To increase sequence diversity, roughly 24-31% phiX was spiked into each library pool. The authors' analysis ran thus. The UMI-based MiGEC pipeline processed quality-filtered reads and removed over 75% of raw TCR sequences during error correction. VDJ genes were aligned to IMGT germline references, and each clonotype was defined by a unique CDR3 amino acid sequence together with V-J genes. Clonal expansion, Shannon diversity and CDR3 relatedness (CalcPairwiseDistances, ClusterSamples) were evaluated with VDJtools, and phylogenetic trees were built with CLCbio workbench. Clones with at least 8 unique UMIs were defined as expanded, with this threshold being based on coefficient-of-variation modelling across technical triplicates. TCRdb itself trimmed the public reads at Q25 with fastp, ran MiXCR and retained productive beta chains. CDR3 protein duplicates are merged, each entry listing the most common genes and DNA. TCRdb's processing, not the authors', yielded these V and J calls. In this sample the table shows about 35,000 distinct CDR3 sequences, approximately 4.2% of which occur a single time. The top ten clonotypes cover more than 2% of the sample.

What the study reported, not specific to this receptor: No identical CDR3 amino acid sequences were found to be shared among expanded clones across subjects, suggesting that TCR-beta repertoires were private in all groups. The MS cluster was not associated with any clinical or MRI features, and the authors stated that larger cohorts are needed. Phylogenetic analysis grouped repertoires from 18 of 34 MS patients into a cluster of related CDR3 sequences, suggesting a possible repertoire-level signature. TCR clonal expansion was highest in HAM/TSP patients and lowest in MS patients, with MS patients falling below even healthy controls.

V trim: 2 bases; J trim: 4 bases; unmatched bases: 6. Taken from the germline V gene, the CDR1 and CDR2 loops are MGHDK and SYGVNS. The CDR3 runs 15 residues from the cysteine to the phenylalanine. Just CDR3 DNA is preserved here, 45 bases in frame from base 1. Unsorted PBMC libraries were generated from 2 million PBMCs stored in RNAlater at -80 °C until RNA extraction. The multiple sclerosis patients were enrolled in a US clinical protocol that evaluated disease progression with magnetic resonance imaging. Peripheral blood underwent Ficoll-Hypaque density gradient centrifugation to isolate PBMCs, which were then cryopreserved in liquid nitrogen.

The sequence joins TRBV25-1 to TRBJ1-2; 8 middle bases align to TRBD1. The sample was PBMCs. This TCR came from a man between 25 and 39 years old with multiple sclerosis. The CDR3 corresponds to CASSEEGQALYGYTF. The nucleotide sequence reads TGTGCCAGCAGTGAAGAGGGACAGGCCCTCTATGGCTACACCTTC.